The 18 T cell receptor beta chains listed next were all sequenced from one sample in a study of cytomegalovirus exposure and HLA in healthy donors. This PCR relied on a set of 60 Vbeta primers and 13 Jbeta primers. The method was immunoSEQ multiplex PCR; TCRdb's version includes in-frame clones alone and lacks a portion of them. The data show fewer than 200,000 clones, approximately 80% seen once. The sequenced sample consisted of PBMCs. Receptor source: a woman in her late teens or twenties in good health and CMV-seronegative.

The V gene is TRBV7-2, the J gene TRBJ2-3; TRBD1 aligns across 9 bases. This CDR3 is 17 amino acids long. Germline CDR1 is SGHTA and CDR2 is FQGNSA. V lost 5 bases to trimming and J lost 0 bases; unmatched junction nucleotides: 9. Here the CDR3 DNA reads TGTGCCAGCAGCCCACAGGGGGCTGGGCTCAGCACAGATACGCAGTATTTT. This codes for CASSPQGAGLSTDTQYF.

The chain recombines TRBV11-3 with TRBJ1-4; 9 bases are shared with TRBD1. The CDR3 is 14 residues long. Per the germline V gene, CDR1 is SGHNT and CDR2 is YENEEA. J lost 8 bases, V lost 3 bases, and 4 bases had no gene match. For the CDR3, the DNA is TGTGCCAGCAGCTTGGGACAGGGCGGCGAAAAACTGTTTTTT. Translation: CASSLGQGGEKLFF.

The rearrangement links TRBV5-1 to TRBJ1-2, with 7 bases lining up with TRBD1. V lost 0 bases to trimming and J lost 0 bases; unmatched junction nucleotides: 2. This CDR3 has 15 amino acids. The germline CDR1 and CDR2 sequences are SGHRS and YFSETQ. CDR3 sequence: CASSLVGGANYGYTF. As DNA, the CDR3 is TGCGCCAGCAGCTTGGTAGGGGGCGCTAACTATGGCTACACCTTC.

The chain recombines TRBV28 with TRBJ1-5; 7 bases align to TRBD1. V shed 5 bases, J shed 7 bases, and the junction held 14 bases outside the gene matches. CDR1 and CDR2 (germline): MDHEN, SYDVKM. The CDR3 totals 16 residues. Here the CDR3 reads CASSMVRTGLGQPQHF. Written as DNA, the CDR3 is TGTGCCAGCAGTATGGTCCGGACAGGATTGGGCCAGCCCCAGCATTTT.

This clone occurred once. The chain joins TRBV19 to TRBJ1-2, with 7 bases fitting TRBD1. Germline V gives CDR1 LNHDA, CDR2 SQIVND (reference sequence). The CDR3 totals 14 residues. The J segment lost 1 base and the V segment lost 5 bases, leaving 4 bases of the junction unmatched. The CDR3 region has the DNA TGTGCCAGTAGTCTTCAGGGGGGTAACTATGGCTACACCTTC. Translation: CASSLQGGNYGYTF.

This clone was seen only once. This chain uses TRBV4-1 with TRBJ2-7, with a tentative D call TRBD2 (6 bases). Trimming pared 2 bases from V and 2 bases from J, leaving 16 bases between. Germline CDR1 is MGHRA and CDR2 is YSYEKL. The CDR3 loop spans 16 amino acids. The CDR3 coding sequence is TGCGCCAGCAGCCAAACCCTGGGGACTTCTACCTACGAGCAGTACTTC. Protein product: CASSQTLGTSTYEQYF.

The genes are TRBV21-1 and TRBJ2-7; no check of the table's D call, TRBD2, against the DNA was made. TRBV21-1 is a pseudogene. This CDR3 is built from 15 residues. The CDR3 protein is CASSTYRLAGYEQYV. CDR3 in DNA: TGTGCCAGCAGCACGTACCGACTAGCAGGCTACGAGCAGTACGTC.

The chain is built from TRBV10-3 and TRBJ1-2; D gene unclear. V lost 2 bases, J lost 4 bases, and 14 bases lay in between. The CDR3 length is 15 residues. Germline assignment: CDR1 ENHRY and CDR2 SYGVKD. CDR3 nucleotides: TGTGCCATCAGTGAGGAAACCCCCATAGTCTATGGCTACACCTTC. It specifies CAISEETPIVYGYTF.

DNA for the CDR3: TGTGCCAGCAGTTTACATCAGGGGTGGGCTGACGAGCAGTACTTC. Amino acid sequence: CASSLHQGWADEQYF. The genes are TRBV27 and TRBJ2-7; a weak D match, TRBD1 (6 bases). The CDR3 contains 15 residues. Trimming took off 2 bases at V and 5 bases at J, with 16 bases between the two ends. Germline loops: CDR1 MNHEY, CDR2 SMNVEV (reference sequence).

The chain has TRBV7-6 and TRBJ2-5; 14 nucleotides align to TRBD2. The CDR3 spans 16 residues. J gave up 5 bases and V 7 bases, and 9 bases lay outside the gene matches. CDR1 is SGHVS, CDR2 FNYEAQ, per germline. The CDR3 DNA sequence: TGTGCCAGCATCCCGGGACTAGCGGGAGCCGGGGAGACCCAGTACTTC. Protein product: CASIPGLAGAGETQYF.

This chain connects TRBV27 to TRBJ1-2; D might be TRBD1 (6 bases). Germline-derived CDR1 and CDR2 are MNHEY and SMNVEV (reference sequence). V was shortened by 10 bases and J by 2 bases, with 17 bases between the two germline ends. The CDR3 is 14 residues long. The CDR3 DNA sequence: TGTGCCACGCAGGGTGCAGGGGTCAACTATGGCTACACCTTC. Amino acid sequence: CATQGAGVNYGYTF.

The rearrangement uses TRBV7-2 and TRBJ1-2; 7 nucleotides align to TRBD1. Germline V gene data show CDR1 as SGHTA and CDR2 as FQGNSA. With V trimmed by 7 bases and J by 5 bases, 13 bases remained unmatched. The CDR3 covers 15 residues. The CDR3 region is CASTRRSRGEYGYTF. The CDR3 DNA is TGTGCCAGCACTCGACGGAGCAGGGGGGAATATGGCTACACCTTC.

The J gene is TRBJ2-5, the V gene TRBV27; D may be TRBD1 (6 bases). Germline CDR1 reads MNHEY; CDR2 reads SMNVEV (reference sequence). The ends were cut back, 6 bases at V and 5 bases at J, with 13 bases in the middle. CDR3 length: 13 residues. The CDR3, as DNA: TGTGCCAGCAGCCTTATTAGGGGGGAGACCCAGTACTTC. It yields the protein CASSLIRGETQYF.

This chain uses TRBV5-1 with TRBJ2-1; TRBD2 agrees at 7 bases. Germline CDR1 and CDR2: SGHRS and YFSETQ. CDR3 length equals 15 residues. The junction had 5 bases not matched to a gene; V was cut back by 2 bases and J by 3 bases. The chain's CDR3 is CASSFLAESYNEQFF. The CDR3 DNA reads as TGCGCCAGCAGCTTCCTAGCGGAGAGCTACAATGAGCAGTTCTTC.

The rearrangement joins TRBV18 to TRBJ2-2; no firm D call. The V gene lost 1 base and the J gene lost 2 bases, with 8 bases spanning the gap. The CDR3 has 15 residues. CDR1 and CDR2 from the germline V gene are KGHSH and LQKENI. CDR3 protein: CASSPQQRNTGELFF. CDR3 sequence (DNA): TGTGCCAGCTCACCACAACAGAGAAACACCGGGGAGCTGTTTTTT. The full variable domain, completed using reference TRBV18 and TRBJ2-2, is NAGVMQNPRHLVRRRGQEARLRCSPMKGHSHVYWYRQLPEEGLKFMVYLQKENIIDESGMPKERFSAEFPKEGPSILRIQQVVRGDSAAYFCASSPQQRNTGELFFGEGSRLTVL.

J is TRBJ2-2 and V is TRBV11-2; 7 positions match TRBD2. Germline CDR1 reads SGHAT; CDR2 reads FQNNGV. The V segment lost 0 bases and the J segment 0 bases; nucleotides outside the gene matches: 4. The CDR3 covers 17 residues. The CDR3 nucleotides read TGTGCCAGCAGCTTAGATTGGGGAGGGACGAACACCGGGGAGCTGTTTTTT. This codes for CASSLDWGGTNTGELFF.

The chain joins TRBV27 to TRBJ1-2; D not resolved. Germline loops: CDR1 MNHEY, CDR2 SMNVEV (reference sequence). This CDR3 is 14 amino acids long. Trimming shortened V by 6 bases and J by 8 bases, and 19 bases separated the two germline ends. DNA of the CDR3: TGTGCCAGCAGCCCTCGGGAGGGTCGCTCCGGCTACACCTTC. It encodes CASSPREGRSGYTF.

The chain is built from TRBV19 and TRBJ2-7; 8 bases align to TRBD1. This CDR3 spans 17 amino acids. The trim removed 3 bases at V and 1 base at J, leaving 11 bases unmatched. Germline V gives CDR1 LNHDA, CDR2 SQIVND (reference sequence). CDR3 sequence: CASSIFGQGALSYEQYF. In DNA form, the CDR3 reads TGTGCCAGTAGTATTTTCGGGCAGGGGGCTCTTTCCTACGAGCAGTACTTC.